The rows below give T cell receptor beta chains drawn from one sample of a study of tumor-infiltrating lymphocytes in primary liver carcinoma. TCRdb ran MiXCR on the multiplex PCR reads and lists one entry per CDR3 protein. The table records about 320,000 distinct CDR3 sequences, 65% of them present only once. Sequences were obtained from peripheral blood. The receptors derive from a man aged 35-49 years with primary liver carcinoma and hepatitis B virus infection. Each CDR3 is given with its conserved first and last residue. Each record gives: clone size, V gene, J gene, D gene, CDR3 DNA, CDR3 protein. A D gene is named only where the DNA matches it firmly. Size tells how often a clone was seen (once, few, many) or the class of an expanded clone, and some rows leave it out.

NA	TRBV14	TRBJ2-1	NA	TGTGCCAGCAGCCCAAAAGGCTCCTACAATGAGCAGTTCTTC	CASSPKGSYNEQFF
many	TRBV4-2	TRBJ2-7	TRBD2	TGTGCCAGCAGCCAAGTCGGCGGGGGAACCTACGAGCAGTACTTC	CASSQVGGGTYEQYF
few	TRBV5-1	TRBJ2-1	NA	TGCGCCAGCAGGGGGTACAATGAGCAGTTCTTC	CASRGYNEQFF
NA	TRBV10-3	TRBJ1-6	NA	TGTGTCACCGCCCAGGCTGCTGATTCACCCCTCCACTTT	CVTAQAADSPLHF
few	TRBV5-8	TRBJ2-7	TRBD2	TGTGCCAGCACGAGACTAGCGGCCCGGAACGAGCAGTACTTC	CASTRLAARNEQYF
once	TRBV4-3	TRBJ2-2	NA	TGCGCCAGCAGCCAAGACCAGGCCAGGGCGGTCTTGCCCGGGGAGCTGGTTTTT	CASSQDQARAVLPGELVF
NA	TRBV29-1	TRBJ1-1	NA	TGCAGCGTTGGTGAAGGCGGATTGACTGAAGCTTTCTTT	CSVGEGGLTEAFF
NA	TRBV11-2	TRBJ2-2	TRBD1	TGTGCCAGCAGCGACGGGACAGTGAACACCGGGGAGCTGTTTTTT	CASSDGTVNTGELFF
NA	TRBV11-1	TRBJ1-5	NA	TGTCCCAGCAGCTTTTCGCGCAATCAGCTCCAGCATTTT	CPSSFSRNQLQHF
NA	TRBV29-1	TRBJ2-3	TRBD2	TGCAGTGTTGCTCTAGAGGGAGGGCCCACAGATACGCAGTATTTT	CSVALEGGPTDTQYF
many	TRBV5-6	TRBJ2-7	NA	TGTGCCAGCAGCCGCGAACTAGCAGCCGAGCAGTACTTC	CASSRELAAEQYF
many	TRBV12-3/TRBV12-4	TRBJ1-2	NA	TGTGCCAGCAGCCCCGCCGGCTATGGCTACACCTTC	CASSPAGYGYTF
NA	TRBV11-2	TRBJ2-2	TRBD1	TGTGACAGCAGCCTATGGACAGGTCGGGGAACCGGGGACCTGTTTTTT	CDSSLWTGRGTGDLFF
few	TRBV5-1	TRBJ2-7	NA	TGCGCCAGCAGCACCGGGACAACCTTCCACGAGCAGTACTTC	CASSTGTTFHEQYF
NA	TRBV28	TRBJ2-5	NA	TGTGCCAGCAGCCGTGAGACTAGTGGCCAAGAGACCCAGTACTTC	CASSRETSGQETQYF
NA	TRBV6-6	TRBJ2-3	TRBD1	TGTGCCAGCAGTCATAACCCGGACAGGTTCGCAGATACGCAGTATTTT	CASSHNPDRFADTQYF
NA	TRBV11-2	TRBJ2-6	NA	TGTGCCAACAGCTCCCCTGGGGCCAACGTCCTGACATTC	CANSSPGANVLTF
many	TRBV10-3	TRBJ2-6	NA	TGTGCCATCAGTGGGGGTACAGGACAGTCCTCGGGGGCCAACGTCCTGACTTTC	CAISGGTGQSSGANVLTF
NA	TRBV5-6	TRBJ2-1	NA	TGTGCCAGCAGCTTGGCCCTCAGGAAAGGCGAGCAGTTCTTC	CASSLALRKGEQFF
NA	TRBV10-3	TRBJ2-1	NA	TGTGCCACCAGTAGCGGACTAACGGGAGACGATGAGCAGTTCTTC	CATSSGLTGDDEQFF
many	TRBV6-1	TRBJ2-3	NA	TGTGCCAGCTCCCGGGAGCCTAGGAATACGCAGTATTTT	CASSREPRNTQYF
NA	TRBV11-2	TRBJ2-2	NA	TGTGCCAGCAGCTTAACTTTGGAGGACACCGGGGACCTGCTTTTT	CASSLTLEDTGDLLF
NA	TRBV29-1	TRBJ1-2	NA	TGCATCGTCGAAAGGGATGGCTACACCTTC	CIVERDGYTF
few	TRBV28	TRBJ2-7	NA	TGTGCCAGCACTGACCTAGGGACCTACGAGCAGTACTTC	CASTDLGTYEQYF
NA	TRBV5-1	TRBJ1-4	TRBD1	TGCGCCAGCAGCTTGCAACCCCAACAGGGGGGTGAAAAACTGTTTTTT	CASSLQPQQGGEKLFF
many	TRBV12-3/TRBV12-4	TRBJ1-5	NA	TGTGCCAGCAGTCCTCAACAACGGGGGATGGGAGCGAGTCAGCCCCAGCATTTT	CASSPQQRGMGASQPQHF
NA	TRBV11-3	TRBJ2-3	NA	TGTGCCAGCATCTTACAGGGCCGCACAAATACGCAGTATTTT	CASILQGRTNTQYF
NA	TRBV29-1	TRBJ2-5	NA	TGCAACGTCCAGCTTTCCAGAGGGTCAGAGAACCAGTACTTC	CNVQLSRGSENQYF
NA	TRBV28	TRBJ2-7	NA	TGTGCCAGCAGTTTGTTAGGGGTTGCCGAGCAGTACTTC	CASSLLGVAEQYF
NA	TRBV7-9	TRBJ2-2	NA	TGTGCCAGCAGCTTAGTTGCTGGGGCCTGGAAGTTGTTTTTT	CASSLVAGAWKLFF
many	TRBV4-1	TRBJ2-5	TRBD2	TGCGCCAGCAGCCAAAGTGCGGGGGAAGGAAAGACCCAGTACTTC	CASSQSAGEGKTQYF
NA	TRBV6-5	TRBJ2-1	TRBD2	TGTGCCAGCAGTTACCGGACTAGCGAGAGGGCCAACGAGCAGCTCTTC	CASSYRTSERANEQLF
NA	TRBV5-1	TRBJ2-7	NA	TGCGCCAGCAGCTCCTCTCATGGACGGACCTCCTACGAGCAGTACTTC	CASSSSHGRTSYEQYF
few	TRBV6-1	TRBJ1-1	TRBD1	TGTGCCAGCAGTGAACGGGACAGGGTTATGAACACTGAAGCTTTCTTT	CASSERDRVMNTEAFF
NA	TRBV5-1	TRBJ2-7	TRBD2	TGCGCCAGCAGCTTGGCCGGGGGGACCTACGAGCGGTACTTC	CASSLAGGTYERYF
NA	TRBV11-3	TRBJ2-1	NA	TGTGTCAGCAGCTTAGGTCCCCGAGGATCCTACAATGAGCAGTTCTTC	CVSSLGPRGSYNEQFF
NA	TRBV28	TRBJ1-2	TRBD1	TGTGCCAGCAGTCAAGCGGACAGGAACTATGGCTACACCTTC	CASSQADRNYGYTF
few	TRBV5-1	TRBJ1-2	NA	TGCGCCAGCAGCTTGGGAACCACCGATCGCGGCTACACCTTC	CASSLGTTDRGYTF
many	TRBV11-2	TRBJ2-7	TRBD2	TGTGCCAGCAGCCCCCGACTAGCGGGAGCTACACGGGGCGAGCAGTACTTC	CASSPRLAGATRGEQYF
many	TRBV7-8	TRBJ2-3	TRBD1	TGTGCCAGCAGCCCATGGACAGGCCGCCGGGATACGCAGTATTTT	CASSPWTGRRDTQYF
many	TRBV29-1	TRBJ2-2	TRBD2	TGCAGCGTTGATTGGCGGGAGAGATGGACCGGGGAGCTGTTTTTT	CSVDWRERWTGELFF
NA	TRBV4-3	TRBJ1-4	NA	TGCGCCAGTGGCCAGAATTTGGGGGGGACGCAAAATGAAAAACTGTTTTTT	CASGQNLGGTQNEKLFF
many	TRBV4-1	TRBJ2-1	NA	TGCGCCAGCAGCCAAGACGGGACACCCTACAATGAGCAGTTCTTC	CASSQDGTPYNEQFF
few	TRBV28	TRBJ2-5	NA	TGTGCCAGCAGCCGAGGGGCAGCGCAAGAGACCCAGTACTTC	CASSRGAAQETQYF
many	TRBV6-6	TRBJ2-7	NA	TGTGCCAGCAGTCTGACGGCAGGTCTAGTGTACGAGCAGTACTTC	CASSLTAGLVYEQYF
NA	TRBV20-1	TRBJ2-1	TRBD1	TGCAGTGCTTGGACAGGGGAGGGCAATGAGCAGTTCTTC	CSAWTGEGNEQFF
NA	TRBV7-2	TRBJ2-2	TRBD2	TGTGCCAGCAGCCGACCGGGACTAGCGGGAGGCGTGGCCGGGGAGCTGTTTTTT	CASSRPGLAGGVAGELFF
few	TRBV12-5	TRBJ1-1	NA	TGTGTTAGTGTCCTCCTCAAAGCTTTCTTT	CVSVLLKAFF
NA	TRBV5-5	TRBJ2-3	NA	TGTGCCAGCAGCGCCTCCGATACGCATTATTTT	CASSASDTHYF
NA	TRBV7-9	TRBJ2-2	TRBD2	TGTGCCAGCAGTTTCCCAACTACTAGCGGTTCGCCCACCGGGGAGCTGTTTTTT	CASSFPTTSGSPTGELFF
many	TRBV12-3/TRBV12-4	TRBJ2-1	TRBD2	TGTGCCAGCAGCCCGTTGGATAGCGGGAGAGGGAATGAGCAGTTCTTC	CASSPLDSGRGNEQFF
NA	TRBV11-3	TRBJ2-3	NA	TGTGCCAGCAGCCACGAGGGCCCAGTGGGGGCTACGCAGTATTTT	CASSHEGPVGATQYF
once	TRBV14	TRBJ1-5	NA	TGTGCCAGCAAGCGGGGAAGCACAGATACGCAGCATTTT	CASKRGSTDTQHF
NA	TRBV11-3	TRBJ2-1	TRBD2	TGTGCCAGCAGCTTATTGACCGGGAGGGATGAGCAGTCCTTC	CASSLLTGRDEQSF
NA	TRBV5-4	TRBJ2-5	NA	TGTGCCAGCAGCTTCCTCGACAAGGGGACCCAGTACTTC	CASSFLDKGTQYF
NA	TRBV28	TRBJ2-7	NA	TGTACCAGCATGGGCAGGGTGTGTGACGATCAGTACTTC	CTSMGRVCDDQYF